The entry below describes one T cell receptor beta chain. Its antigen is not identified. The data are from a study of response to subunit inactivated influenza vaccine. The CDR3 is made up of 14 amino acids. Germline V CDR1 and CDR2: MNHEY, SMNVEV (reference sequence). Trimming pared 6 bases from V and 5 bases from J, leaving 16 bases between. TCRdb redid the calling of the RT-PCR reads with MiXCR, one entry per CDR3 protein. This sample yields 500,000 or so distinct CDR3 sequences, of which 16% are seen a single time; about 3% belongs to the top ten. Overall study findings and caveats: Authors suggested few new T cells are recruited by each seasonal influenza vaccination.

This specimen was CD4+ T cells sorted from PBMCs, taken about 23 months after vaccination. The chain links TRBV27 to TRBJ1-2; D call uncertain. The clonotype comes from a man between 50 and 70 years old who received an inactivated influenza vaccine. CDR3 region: CASRPNRESYGYTF. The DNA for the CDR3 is TGTGCCAGCAGACCAAATAGGGAGTCGTATGGCTACACCTTC.